The clone carrying this T cell receptor (beta chain) was counted at least ten times. One entry per CDR3 protein, called by TCRdb with MiXCR from the RT-PCR reads. In the table there are hundreds of thousands of distinct CDR3 sequences, over 12% of which are singletons. The CDR3 is 14 amino acids. CDR1 SEHNR and CDR2 FQNEAQ come from the germline V gene (reference sequence). Unmatched junction bases numbered 4, after V lost 0 bases and J lost 5 bases. What was sequenced was memory CD4+ T cells from blood. V and J are TRBV7-9 and TRBJ2-7; 7 bases align to TRBD1. This clonotype was obtained from a female donor in good health, serving as a healthy control. The chain's CDR3 is CASSLALGGHEQYF. For the CDR3, the DNA is TGTGCCAGCAGCTTAGCTCTAGGGGGCCACGAGCAGTACTTC.